This passage covers 10 T cell receptor beta chains from one sample sequenced in a study of regulatory T cells in long-lasting Graves disease. Time point reported: persistent/refractory GD, antithyroid drugs over 5 years with positive TRAb. Making the TCR library involved RNA that had been extracted from PBMCs. Arm-PCR of CDR3 regions and iRepertoire HTBI primers were the basis on which TCR beta libraries were built. Using its own MiXCR run on the multiplex PCR reads, TCRdb lists one record per CDR3 protein. The sample has fewer than 550,000 distinct CDR3 sequences; around a fifth are singletons. The sample in question was peripheral blood mononuclear cells (PBMCs), obtained when the disease was refractory, from a patient treated with antithyroid drugs. The source of these receptors is a female donor with Graves disease.

As regards this clonotype: The junction differs from germline at one of its ends, possibly a read error. The chain is built from TRBV11-1 and TRBJ1-4, with no clear D. The CDR3 extends over 12 amino acids. The germline gives CDR1 SGHAT, CDR2 FQDESV (reference sequence). CDR3 nucleotide sequence: TGTGCCAGCAGCTTTGGTGATGAAAAACTGCTTTTT. It codes for CASSFGDEKLLF.

Only a few counts were recorded for this clonotype. This chain joins TRBV7-9 and TRBJ2-7, with D possibly being TRBD1 (5 bases). CDR1 is SEHNR, CDR2 FQNEAQ, per germline (reference sequence). Trimming stripped 2 bases from V and 3 bases from J, with 14 bases between. There are 15 residues in the CDR3. The CDR3 DNA reads as TGTGCCAGCAGCTTAAACTCGGTCCAGGGCTACGAGCAGTACTTC. Its translation: CASSLNSVQGYEQYF.

Only a few counts were recorded for this clonotype. This chain joins TRBV28 and TRBJ1-3; no firm D call. Germline CDR1 reads MDHEN; CDR2 reads SYDVKM. With 5 bases removed from V and 0 bases from J, the gap between germline ends came to 17 bases. There are 17 residues in the CDR3. The CDR3 loop is CASSPTFAGDSGNTIYF. The CDR3 DNA reads as TGTGCCAGCAGTCCGACATTCGCAGGTGACTCTGGAAACACCATATATTTT. The variable domain in full, with the rest retrieved from reference TRBV28 and TRBJ1-3, is DVKVTQSSRYLVKRTGEKVFLECVQDMDHENMFWYRQDPGLGLRLIYFSYDVKMKEKGDIPEGYSVSREKKERFSLILESASTNQTSMYLCASSPTFAGDSGNTIYFGEGSWLTVV.

The chain uses TRBV11-2 and TRBJ2-3, with 11 bases identical to TRBD2. V was pared by 5 bases and J by 6 bases, with 7 bases of the junction left unmatched. Germline V CDR1 and CDR2: SGHAT, FQNNGV. The CDR3 sequence is 15 residues long. The CDR3 loop reads CASSQLLAGGDTQYF. The CDR3 DNA reads as TGTGCCAGCAGCCAGCTATTAGCGGGAGGGGATACGCAGTATTTT.

This clonotype was seen ten or more times. V usage is TRBV5-1 and J usage is TRBJ1-5; D is possibly TRBD1 (5 bases). Germline CDR1 SGHRS, CDR2 YFSETQ. Trimming took 3 bases from V and 3 from J, leaving 13 bases between them. The CDR3 is 15 amino acids. CDR3 sequence: CASSSEGHSNQPQHF. CDR3 nucleotides: TGCGCCAGCAGCTCGGAAGGACACTCCAATCAGCCCCAGCATTTT.

V and J are TRBV7-3 and TRBJ2-2; D perhaps matches TRBD1 (6 bases). The CDR3 sequence is 14 residues long. Germline V gives CDR1 SGHTA, CDR2 FQGTGA. V lost 5 bases, J lost 3 bases, and 10 bases lay in between. The CDR3 sequence: CASSGPGDTGELFF. CDR3 nucleotides: TGTGCCAGCAGCGGGCCAGGGGACACCGGGGAGCTGTTTTTT.

The rearrangement joins TRBV27 to TRBJ2-2, with 9 nucleotides matching TRBD2. Germline CDR1 reads MNHEY; CDR2 reads SMNVEV (reference sequence). The CDR3 contains 17 residues. V was pared by 2 bases and J by 0 bases, with 4 bases of the junction left unmatched. CDR3 in amino acids: CASSLLAGPSNTGELFF. As DNA, the CDR3 is TGTGCCAGCAGTTTACTAGCGGGGCCCTCGAACACCGGGGAGCTGTTTTTT.

This sequence joins TRBV5-1 and TRBJ2-2, with 11 nucleotides matching TRBD2. V shed 1 base and J 0 bases; nucleotides not matched to a gene: 2. CDR1 and CDR2 (germline): SGHRS, YFSETQ. The CDR3 consists of 17 residues. CDR3 coding DNA: TGCGCCAGCAGCTTGCCTAGCGGGGGGCCGAACACCGGGGAGCTGTTTTTT. This translates into CASSLPSGGPNTGELFF.

This clonotype was picked up many times. The chain links TRBV29-1 to TRBJ2-5; 12 positions agree with TRBD2. Germline V gene sequence: CDR1 SQVTM, CDR2 ANQGSEA. J was trimmed by 1 base and V by 4 bases; bases with no gene match: 10. There are 17 residues in the CDR3. This CDR3 is CSVVGLAGRGGQETQYF. DNA for the CDR3: TGCAGCGTTGTAGGACTAGCGGGGAGAGGTGGCCAAGAGACCCAGTACTTC.

This clonotype showed up many times. In DNA form, the CDR3 reads TGTGCCAGTGCAGGGGTTGAAGGAAACACCATATATTTT. Translating gives CASAGVEGNTIYF. The V call is TRBV3-1, the J call TRBJ1-3; TRBD1 is a possible D gene (6 bases). There are 13 residues in the CDR3. V was shortened by 9 bases and J by 4 bases, with 13 bases between the two germline ends. The V gene's germline CDR1 is LGHDT and CDR2 YNNKEL (reference sequence).